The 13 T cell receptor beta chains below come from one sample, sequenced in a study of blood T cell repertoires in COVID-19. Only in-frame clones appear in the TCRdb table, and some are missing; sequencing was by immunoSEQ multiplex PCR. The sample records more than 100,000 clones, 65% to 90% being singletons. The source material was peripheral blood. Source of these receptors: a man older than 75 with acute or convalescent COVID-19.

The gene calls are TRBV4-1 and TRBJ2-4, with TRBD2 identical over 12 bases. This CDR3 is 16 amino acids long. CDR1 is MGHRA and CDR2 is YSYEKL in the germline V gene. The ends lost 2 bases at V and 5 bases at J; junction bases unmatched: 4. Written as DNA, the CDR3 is TGCGCCAGCAGCCAATCGACTAGCGGGAGTGAAAACATTCAGTACTTC. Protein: CASSQSTSGSENIQYF.

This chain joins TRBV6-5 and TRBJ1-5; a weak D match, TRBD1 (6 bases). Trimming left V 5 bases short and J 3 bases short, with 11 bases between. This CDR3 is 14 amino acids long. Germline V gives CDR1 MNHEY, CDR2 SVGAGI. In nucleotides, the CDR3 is TGTGCCAGCAGTCCGACAGGCTTCAATCAGCCCCAGCATTTT. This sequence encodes CASSPTGFNQPQHF.

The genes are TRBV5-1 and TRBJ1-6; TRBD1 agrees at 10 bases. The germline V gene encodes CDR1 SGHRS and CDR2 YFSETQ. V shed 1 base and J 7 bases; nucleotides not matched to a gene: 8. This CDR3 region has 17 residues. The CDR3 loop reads CASSLTSGTGANSPLHF. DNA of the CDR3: TGCGCCAGCAGCTTGACGTCCGGGACAGGGGCCAATTCACCCCTCCACTTT.

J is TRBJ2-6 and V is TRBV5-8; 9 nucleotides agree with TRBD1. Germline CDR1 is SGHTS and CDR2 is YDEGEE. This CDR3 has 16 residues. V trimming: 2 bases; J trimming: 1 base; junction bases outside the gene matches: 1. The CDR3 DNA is TGTGCCAGCAGCTTAGGGACAGGGTCTGGGGCCAACGTCCTGACTTTC. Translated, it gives CASSLGTGSGANVLTF.

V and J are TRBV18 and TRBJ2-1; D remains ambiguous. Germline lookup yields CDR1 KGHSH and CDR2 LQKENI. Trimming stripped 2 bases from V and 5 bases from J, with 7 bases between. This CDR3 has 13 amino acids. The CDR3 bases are TGTGCCAGCTCACCAGGGCTGAACAATGAGCAGTTCTTC. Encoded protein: CASSPGLNNEQFF.

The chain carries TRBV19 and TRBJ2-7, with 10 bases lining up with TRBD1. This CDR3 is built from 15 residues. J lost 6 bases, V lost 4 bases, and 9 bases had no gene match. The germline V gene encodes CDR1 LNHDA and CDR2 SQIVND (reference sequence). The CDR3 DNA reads TGTGCCAGTAGTACCCGGGACAGGGGATTTCGCGAGCAGTACTTC. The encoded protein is CASSTRDRGFREQYF.

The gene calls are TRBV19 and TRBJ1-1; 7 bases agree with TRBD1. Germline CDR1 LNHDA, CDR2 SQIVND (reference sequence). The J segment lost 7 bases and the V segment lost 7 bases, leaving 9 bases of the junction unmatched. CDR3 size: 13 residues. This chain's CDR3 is CASNDRDRLEAFF. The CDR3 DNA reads TGTGCCAGTAACGACAGGGACCGTCTTGAAGCTTTCTTT. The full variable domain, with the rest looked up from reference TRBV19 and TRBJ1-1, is DGGITQSPKYLFRKEGQNVTLSCEQNLNHDAMYWYRQDPGQGLRLIYYSQIVNDFQKGDIAEGYSVSREKKESFPLTVTSAQKNPTAFYLCASNDRDRLEAFFGQGTRLTVV.

Here the CDR3 DNA reads TGTGCCAGCAGCCAGGCCCTAGCCACAAAACAGGGTGAGACCCAGTACTTC. This translates into CASSQALATKQGETQYF. This chain connects TRBV3-1 (or the pseudogene TRBV3-2) to TRBJ2-5, with D perhaps matching TRBD1 (6 bases). The V end lost 3 bases, the J end lost 5 bases, and 22 bases lay between the germline ends. The germline V gene encodes CDR1 LGHDT and CDR2 YNNKEL (reference sequence). The CDR3 has 17 amino acids.

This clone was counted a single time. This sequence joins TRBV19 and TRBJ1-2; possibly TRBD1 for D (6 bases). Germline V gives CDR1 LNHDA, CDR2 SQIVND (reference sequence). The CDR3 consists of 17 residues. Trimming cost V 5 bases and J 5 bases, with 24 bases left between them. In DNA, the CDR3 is TGTGCCAGTAGTGAGCCCGTGGGCCTCGGACAGAGATATGGCTACACCTTC. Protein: CASSEPVGLGQRYGYTF.

CDR3 protein: CASSGQGSYNEQFF. CDR3 DNA sequence: TGTGCCAGCAGCGGACAGGGGTCCTACAATGAGCAGTTCTTC. The rearrangement uses TRBV6-2 or TRBV6-3 and TRBJ2-1; 9 bases are a match to TRBD1. V shed 6 bases and J 1 base; nucleotides not matched to a gene: 1. The CDR3 loop spans 14 amino acids. Per the germline V gene, CDR1 is MNHEY and CDR2 is SVGEGT.

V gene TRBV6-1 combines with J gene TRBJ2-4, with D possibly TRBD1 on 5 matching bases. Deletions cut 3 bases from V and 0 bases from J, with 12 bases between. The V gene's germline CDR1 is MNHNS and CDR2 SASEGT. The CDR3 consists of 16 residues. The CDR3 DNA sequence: TGTGCCAGCAGTGATGGTCCAGGGCTAGCCAAAAACATTCAGTACTTC. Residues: CASSDGPGLAKNIQYF.

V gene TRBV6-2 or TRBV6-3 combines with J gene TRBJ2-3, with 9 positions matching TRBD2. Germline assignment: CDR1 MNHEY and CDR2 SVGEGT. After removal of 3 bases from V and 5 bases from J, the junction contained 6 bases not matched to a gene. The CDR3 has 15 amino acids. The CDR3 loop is CASSYTSGLGDTQYF. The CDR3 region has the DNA TGTGCCAGCAGTTATACTAGCGGGTTGGGAGATACGCAGTATTTT.

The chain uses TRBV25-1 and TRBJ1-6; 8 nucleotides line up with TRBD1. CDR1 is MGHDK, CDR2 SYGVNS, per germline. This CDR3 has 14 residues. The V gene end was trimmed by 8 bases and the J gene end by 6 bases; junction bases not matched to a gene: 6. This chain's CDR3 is CASGQGFGNSPLHF. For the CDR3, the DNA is TGTGCCAGCGGACAGGGATTTGGTAATTCACCCCTCCACTTT.